The present T cell receptor (beta chain) was sequenced within a study of T cell responses to AZD1222 COVID-19 vaccine. Study-wide results and limits: Along spike, vaccine-associated CD4 TCRs were found throughout, with dominance at 160-218 and 743-854. Most donors were white British, females outnumbered males, and clonal diversity was possibly underestimated. Regions left unmutated in variants are reportedly the target of nearly half of spike-specific TCRs.

TCRdb keeps only in-frame clones here, not all; method: immunoSEQ multiplex PCR. The data contain some 190,000 clones, around 94% of them singletons. As for this clone: Its antigen remains unknown.

The TCR comes from an adult who received the MenACWY meningococcal vaccine as a control. The starting material was peripheral blood, obtained 28 days after the second dose of the MenACWY control vaccine.

CDR3 nucleotides: TGTGCCAGCAGTTCGGCAAGTCAGCCCCAGCATTTT. Amino acid sequence: CASSSASQPQHF. The V and J genes are TRBV28 and TRBJ1-5; D gene uncertain. The V and J ends lost 4 bases and 6 bases respectively, with 7 bases between them. CDR1 is MDHEN and CDR2 is SYDVKM in the germline V gene. The CDR3 runs to 12 residues. Complete variable domain (other parts from reference TRBV28 and TRBJ1-5): DVKVTQSSRYLVKRTGEKVFLECVQDMDHENMFWYRQDPGLGLRLIYFSYDVKMKEKGDIPEGYSVSREKKERFSLILESASTNQTSMYLCASSSASQPQHFGDGTRLSIL.